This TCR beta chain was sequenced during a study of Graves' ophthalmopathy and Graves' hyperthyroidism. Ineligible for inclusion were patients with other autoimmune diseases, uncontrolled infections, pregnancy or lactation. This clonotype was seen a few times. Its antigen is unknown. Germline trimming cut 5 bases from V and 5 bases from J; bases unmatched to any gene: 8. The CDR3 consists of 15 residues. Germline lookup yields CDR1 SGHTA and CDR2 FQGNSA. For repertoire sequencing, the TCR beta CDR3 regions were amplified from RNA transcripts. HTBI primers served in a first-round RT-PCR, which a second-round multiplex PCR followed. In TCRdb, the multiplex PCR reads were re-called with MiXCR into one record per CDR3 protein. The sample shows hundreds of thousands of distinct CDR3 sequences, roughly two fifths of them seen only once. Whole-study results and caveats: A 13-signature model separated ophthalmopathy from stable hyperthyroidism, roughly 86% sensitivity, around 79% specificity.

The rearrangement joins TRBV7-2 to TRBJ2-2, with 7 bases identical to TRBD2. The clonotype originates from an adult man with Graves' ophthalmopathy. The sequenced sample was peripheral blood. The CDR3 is CASSARLAGTGELFF. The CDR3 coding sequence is TGTGCCAGCAGCGCTCGACTAGCAGGGACCGGGGAGCTGTTTTTT.